One sample yielded the 32 T cell receptor beta chains listed below, sequenced in a study of post-analysis software for immune sequencing data. Study observations and caveats: Four to six TRBV segments appeared more often in patients than in controls, and TRBV5-6, TRBV5-1 and TRBV20-1 were among these.

Unique molecular identifiers featured in each of the TCR beta cDNA libraries. TCRdb processed the PCR reads anew with MiXCR; each CDR3 protein has one entry. The top ten hold 7.6% of the sample, which has about 430,000 distinct CDR3 sequences, roughly 40% seen once. No antigens are known for them. The sequenced sample consisted of blood. These receptor sequences come from a girl aged 2 to 10 with multiple sclerosis.

This clonotype was seen a handful of times. V and J are TRBV14 and TRBJ1-1, with TRBD1 as a possible D gene (6 bases). The V end lost 4 bases, the J end lost 1 base, and 13 bases lay between the germline ends. Looked up from germline, CDR1 is SGHDN and CDR2 is FVKESK. The CDR3 consists of 15 residues. The DNA of the CDR3 is TGTGCCAGCAGCCCCAGACAGGCCAAGAACACTGAAGCTTTCTTT. Its protein product is CASSPRQAKNTEAFF.

The chain links TRBV7-2 to TRBJ1-1; possible D gene TRBD1, 5 bases. The V end lost 7 bases, the J end lost 0 bases, and 12 bases lay between the germline ends. Germline V CDR1 and CDR2: SGHTA, FQGNSA. The CDR3 contains 14 residues. CDR3: CASNFGGLNTEAFF. CDR3 in DNA: TGTGCCAGCAATTTTGGGGGGTTGAACACTGAAGCTTTCTTT.

The rearrangement joins TRBV20-1 to TRBJ1-6, with 9 bases aligning to TRBD1. The germline V gene has CDR1 DFQATT and CDR2 SNEGSKA (reference sequence). This CDR3 region has 16 residues. V gave up 5 bases and J gave up 7 bases; unmatched junction bases: 12. The CDR3 is CSAPRIGTGSNSPLHF. CDR3 nucleotide sequence: TGCAGTGCTCCACGAATCGGGACAGGGTCAAATTCACCCCTCCACTTT.

The gene calls are TRBV20-1 and TRBJ2-7; maybe TRBD1 (6 bases). The germline V gene has CDR1 DFQATT and CDR2 SNEGSKA (reference sequence). V gave up 2 bases and J gave up 4 bases, with 15 bases separating them. This CDR3 is built from 14 residues. CDR3: CSARKDSEFYEQYF. CDR3 nucleotides: TGCAGTGCTAGAAAGGACAGCGAGTTTTACGAGCAGTACTTC.

This clonotype was observed many times. The genes are TRBV20-1 and TRBJ2-7; D is perhaps TRBD1 (6 bases). Trimming removed 5 bases at V and 0 bases at J, with 20 bases between. The CDR3 spans 16 residues. The V gene's germline CDR1 is DFQATT and CDR2 SNEGSKA (reference sequence). CDR3 sequence reads: CSAPLGIGGSSYEQYF. DNA of the CDR3: TGCAGTGCTCCCCTGGGGATAGGGGGATCCTCCTACGAGCAGTACTTC.

This chain connects TRBV28 to TRBJ2-7; D gene ambiguous. The CDR3 consists of 13 residues. V lost 6 bases and J 2 bases, leaving 11 bases between the germline ends. In germline, CDR1 is MDHEN, CDR2 SYDVKM. The CDR3 sequence: CASSSGYPYEQYF. Here the CDR3 DNA reads TGTGCCAGCAGCTCCGGATATCCCTACGAGCAGTACTTC.

A few counts support this clonotype. This chain joins TRBV5-1 and TRBJ2-7; 8 bases match TRBD1. CDR1 and CDR2 (germline): SGHRS, YFSETQ. With 4 bases clipped from V and 3 bases from J, the junction kept 3 bases outside the gene matches. The length of the CDR3 is 13 residues. In DNA form, the CDR3 reads TGCGCCAGCAGCCGGGACAGGTACTACGAGCAGTACTTC. Its protein product is CASSRDRYYEQYF. Variable domain in full (rest from reference TRBV5-1 and TRBJ2-7): KAGVTQTPRYLIKTRGQQVTLSCSPISGHRSVSWYQQTPGQGLQFLFEYFSETQRNKGNFPGRFSGRQFSNSRSEMNVSTLELGDSALYLCASSRDRYYEQYFGPGTRLTVT.

The chain recombines TRBV4-3 with TRBJ2-7; D remains ambiguous. The CDR3 covers 17 residues. The ends were cut back, 0 bases at V and 0 bases at J, with 15 bases in the middle. Germline V gene data show CDR1 as LGHNA and CDR2 as YSLEER. CDR3 in amino acids: CASSQEVVFRSSYEQYF. The CDR3 DNA is TGCGCCAGCAGCCAAGAGGTTGTATTTCGGAGCTCCTACGAGCAGTACTTC.

The V call is TRBV20-1, the J call TRBJ2-1, with D possibly being TRBD1 (5 bases). Germline lookup yields CDR1 DFQATT and CDR2 SNEGSKA (reference sequence). Trimming left V 7 bases short and J 1 base short, with 17 bases between. The CDR3 loop spans 15 amino acids. CDR3 sequence (DNA): TGCAGTGTCCCACGGCAGGGTGTTTCCTACAATGAGCAGTTCTTC. It codes for CSVPRQGVSYNEQFF.

A few counts support this clonotype. The chain is built from TRBV20-1 and TRBJ2-5; a possible D gene is TRBD1 (5 bases). The V and J ends lost 0 bases and 1 base respectively, with 12 bases between them. The germline V gene encodes CDR1 DFQATT and CDR2 SNEGSKA (reference sequence). The CDR3 extends over 15 amino acids. Here the CDR3 reads CSARDRYRLQETQYF. The CDR3 DNA follows: TGCAGTGCTAGAGATAGGTACAGGCTCCAAGAGACCCAGTACTTC.

The chain joins TRBV5-1 to TRBJ1-4, with a possible D match to TRBD1 (5 bases). Germline-derived CDR1 and CDR2 are SGHRS and YFSETQ. This CDR3 has 15 residues. Trimming removed 1 base from V and 8 bases from J, with 15 bases in between. CDR3 DNA: TGCGCCAGCAGCTTGAGGGGCCACGGTGGGGAAAAACTGTTTTTT. This sequence encodes CASSLRGHGGEKLFF.

This chain connects TRBV18 to TRBJ2-4; no firm D call. Trimming shortened V by 3 bases and J by 0 bases, and 9 bases separated the two germline ends. Germline lookup yields CDR1 KGHSH and CDR2 LQKENI. The CDR3 consists of 15 residues. The CDR3 spells CASSPTLVAKNIQYF. The CDR3 DNA sequence: TGTGCCAGCTCACCCACTTTGGTAGCCAAAAACATTCAGTACTTC. Drawing the rest from reference TRBV18 and TRBJ2-4, the complete variable domain is NAGVMQNPRHLVRRRGQEARLRCSPMKGHSHVYWYRQLPEEGLKFMVYLQKENIIDESGMPKERFSAEFPKEGPSILRIQQVVRGDSAAYFCASSPTLVAKNIQYFGAGTRLSVL.

This clonotype has a handful of counts. The chain employs TRBV6-5 and TRBJ1-4; D is unclear. The germline V and J ends were trimmed by 0 bases and 7 bases, with 3 bases remaining between them. The CDR3 extends over 12 amino acids. Per germline, CDR1 MNHEY and CDR2 SVGAGI. DNA of the CDR3: TGTGCCAGCAGTTACTCAGGTGAAAAACTGTTTTTT. Translation: CASSYSGEKLFF.

This clonotype was found a few times. V usage is TRBV20-1 and J usage is TRBJ2-7, with D uncertain. Germline V CDR1 and CDR2: DFQATT, SNEGSKA (reference sequence). V was clipped by 5 bases and J by 3 bases, with 8 bases between them. This CDR3 is 11 amino acids long. The CDR3 DNA sequence: TGCAGTGCTCCCGTAAACTACGAGCAGTACTTC. It yields the protein CSAPVNYEQYF.

The rearrangement joins TRBV9 to TRBJ2-1; 12 nucleotides line up with TRBD1. Looked up from germline, CDR1 is SGDLS and CDR2 is YYNGEE. J was trimmed by 10 bases and V by 4 bases; bases with no gene match: 6. The CDR3 loop spans 14 amino acids. The CDR3 region has the DNA TGTGCCAGCAGCCCAGGGACAGGGGGCTGGGAGCAGTTCTTC. As protein: CASSPGTGGWEQFF.

V is TRBV4-2 and J is TRBJ2-7; D gene unclear. Germline V gives CDR1 LGHNA, CDR2 YNFKEQ. V shed 5 bases and J shed 3 bases, with 14 bases lying between them. This CDR3 spans 14 amino acids. In DNA, the CDR3 is TGTGCCAGCAGCTTCCCGCGGCAAGACTACGAGCAGTACTTC. This codes for CASSFPRQDYEQYF.

This clonotype was seen only a few times. V gene TRBV6-4 combines with J gene TRBJ2-3; maybe TRBD2 (6 bases). CDR1 and CDR2 (germline): MRHNA, SNTAGT. CDR3 length: 16 residues. The ends were cut back, 5 bases at V and 5 bases at J, with 20 bases in the middle. The CDR3 DNA sequence: TGTGCCAGCAGTCCTGGCCTAGCGATGAGTGGAGATACGCAGTATTTT. Translation: CASSPGLAMSGDTQYF.

This clonotype came up a few times. The rearrangement links TRBV28 to TRBJ1-2; D remains ambiguous. The CDR3 length is 14 residues. Germline CDR1 reads MDHEN; CDR2 reads SYDVKM. Trimming cost V 6 bases and J 0 bases, with 11 bases left between them. CDR3 sequence reads: CASRLGGSNYGYTF. The CDR3 DNA follows: TGTGCCAGCAGGCTGGGCGGGTCTAACTATGGCTACACCTTC.

The chain links TRBV10-2 to TRBJ1-1; D not resolved. Germline CDR1 reads WSHSY; CDR2 reads SAAADI. This CDR3 spans 14 amino acids. Trimming stripped 6 bases from V and 5 bases from J, with 16 bases between. CDR3 bases: TGCGCCAGCAGGGACTTCCAAAGGACGACTGAAGCTTTCTTT. This sequence encodes CASRDFQRTTEAFF.

The rearrangement uses TRBV20-1 and TRBJ2-5; D tentatively reads TRBD1 or TRBD2 (5 bases each). V lost 3 bases and J 0 bases, leaving 11 bases between the germline ends. CDR1 and CDR2 (germline): DFQATT, SNEGSKA (reference sequence). The CDR3 sequence is 14 residues long. CDR3 loop: CSARGVANQETQYF. CDR3 nucleotides: TGCAGTGCTAGGGGGGTAGCAAACCAAGAGACCCAGTACTTC.

This clonotype was found many times. This chain uses TRBV6-2 or TRBV6-3 with TRBJ2-5; D ambiguous. Germline CDR1 reads MNHEY; CDR2 reads SVGEGT. This CDR3 has 12 residues. V gave up 2 bases and J gave up 1 base, with 2 bases separating them. The CDR3 spells CASSYAQETQYF. In nucleotides, the CDR3 is TGTGCCAGCAGTTACGCCCAAGAGACCCAGTACTTC.

This clonotype has a handful of counts. The chain uses TRBV28 and TRBJ1-2, with TRBD1 matching 9 bases. CDR1 is MDHEN and CDR2 is SYDVKM in the germline V gene. The junction had 7 bases not matched to a gene; V was cut back by 8 bases and J by 0 bases. This CDR3 region has 15 residues. CDR3 sequence reads: CASDSRTGANYGYTF. The CDR3 bases are TGTGCCAGCGACTCCCGGACAGGGGCTAACTATGGCTACACCTTC.

This chain uses TRBV5-5 with TRBJ1-1; the D is unclear. Germline V gene lookup returns CDR1 SGHKS and CDR2 YYEKEE (reference sequence). CDR3 size: 15 residues. V was cut by 1 base and J by 0 bases, with 10 bases left in between. The CDR3 sequence: CASSLIAVMNTEAFF. The CDR3 DNA sequence: TGTGCCAGCAGCTTGATTGCAGTAATGAACACTGAAGCTTTCTTT.

The V gene is TRBV6-1, the J gene TRBJ2-1; a possible D gene is TRBD2 (6 bases). CDR1 and CDR2 from the germline V gene are MNHNS and SASEGT. This CDR3 contains 13 residues. The V end lost 6 bases, the J end lost 3 bases, and 9 bases lay between the germline ends. The CDR3 DNA follows: TGTGCCAGCAGGGGGGGACGCTACAATGAGCAGTTCTTC. This encodes CASRGGRYNEQFF.

This chain connects TRBV3-1 to TRBJ2-1; 9 nucleotides match TRBD2. J gave up 4 bases and V 0 bases, and 4 bases lay outside the gene matches. Germline CDR1 and CDR2: LGHDT and YNNKEL (reference sequence). CDR3 size: 16 residues. CDR3 amino acids: CASSQELAGKYNEQFF. The CDR3 nucleotides read TGTGCCAGCAGCCAAGAGCTAGCGGGGAAATACAATGAGCAGTTCTTC.

Points on this clonotype: One junction end disagrees with the germline gene, perhaps due to a read error. The rearrangement uses TRBV7-7 and TRBJ2-1; TRBD2 matches 9 bases. Germline V lookup: CDR1 SSHAT, CDR2 FNYEAQ (reference sequence). This CDR3 comprises 15 residues. As DNA, the CDR3 is TGTGCTAGCAGCTTATGGCTAGCGGGAAAAGAGACCCAGTTCTTC. It is translated as CASSLWLAGKETQFF.

The chain combines TRBV11-2 with TRBJ2-1; D perhaps matches TRBD1 (5 bases). Trimming stripped 5 bases from V and 4 bases from J, with 21 bases between. This CDR3 has 17 amino acids. In germline, CDR1 is SGHAT, CDR2 FQNNGV. The CDR3 nucleotides are TGTGCCAGCAGCCCAGTAATAGATTTAGGGGATTACAATGAGCAGTTCTTC. It translates to CASSPVIDLGDYNEQFF.

This clonotype was observed a handful of times. The chain combines TRBV7-2 with TRBJ2-3; possibly TRBD1 or TRBD2 for D (5 bases each). This CDR3 region has 13 residues. Deletions cut 5 bases from V and 2 bases from J, with 8 bases between. Per germline, CDR1 SGHTA and CDR2 FQGNSA. CDR3 coding DNA: TGTGCCAGCAGCCCCGGGACCACAGATACGCAGTATTTT. Its protein product is CASSPGTTDTQYF.

This clonotype was detected a few times. This chain links TRBV20-1 with TRBJ2-5; TRBD2 aligns across 15 bases. The CDR3 is 14 residues long. Germline V CDR1 and CDR2: DFQATT, SNEGSKA (reference sequence). After removal of 6 bases from V and 5 bases from J, the junction contained 4 bases not matched to a gene. The CDR3 loop is CSAPGLAGGETQYF. For the CDR3, the DNA is TGCAGTGCCCCTGGACTAGCGGGGGGGGAGACCCAGTACTTC.

This clonotype came up a few times. V and J are TRBV9 and TRBJ2-7, with TRBD1 matching over 7 bases. Germline V CDR1 and CDR2: SGDLS, YYNGEE. The V segment lost 0 bases and the J segment 5 bases; nucleotides outside the gene matches: 11. The CDR3 totals 16 residues. CDR3 region: CASSVEGSGGFDEQYF. Written as DNA, the CDR3 is TGTGCCAGCAGCGTAGAGGGTTCAGGGGGATTCGACGAGCAGTACTTC.

This clonotype came up a few times. The chain links TRBV7-9 to TRBJ2-1; no clear D gene. CDR3 length: 12 residues. Germline V gives CDR1 SEHNR, CDR2 FQNEAQ (reference sequence). Trimming took off 5 bases at V and 10 bases at J, with 12 bases between the two ends. The CDR3 is CASSPGSLEQFF. CDR3 sequence (DNA): TGTGCCAGCAGCCCGGGTTCTCTGGAGCAGTTCTTC.

The CDR3 is CASSQDLDGGLNTEAFF. CDR3 nucleotide sequence: TGTGCCAGCAGCCAAGATTTGGACGGAGGATTGAACACTGAAGCTTTCTTT. J is TRBJ1-1 and V is TRBV4-2, with D unresolved. The CDR3 is 17 residues long. Between the trimmed V and J ends, which lost 0 bases and 0 bases, there was a span of 14 bases. The germline V gene has CDR1 LGHNA and CDR2 YNFKEQ.